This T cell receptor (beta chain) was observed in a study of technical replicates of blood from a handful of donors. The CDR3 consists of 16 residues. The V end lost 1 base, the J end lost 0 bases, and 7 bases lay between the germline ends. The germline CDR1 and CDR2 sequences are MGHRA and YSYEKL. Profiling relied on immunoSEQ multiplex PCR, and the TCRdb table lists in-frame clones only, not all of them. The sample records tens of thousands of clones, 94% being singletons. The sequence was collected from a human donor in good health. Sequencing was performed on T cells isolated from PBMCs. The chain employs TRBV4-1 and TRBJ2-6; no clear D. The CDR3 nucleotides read TGCGCCAGCAGCCAAGCCCCGTCCTCTGGGGCCAACGTCCTGACTTTC. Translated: CASSQAPSSGANVLTF.